The 8 T cell receptor beta chains below all came from one sample that was sequenced in a study of blood T cell repertoires in COVID-19. Sequencing used immunoSEQ multiplex PCR; TCRdb keeps in-frame clones, though not all of them. There are tens of thousands of clones in the sample; approximately 86% occur only once, and 3.5% to 5% lies in the top ten. The sample was peripheral blood. All receptors derive from an elderly man with active COVID-19.

V usage is TRBV4-1 and J usage is TRBJ2-3; 11 bases fit TRBD2. The CDR3 loop spans 18 amino acids. Trimming at V came to 1 base and at J to 1 base, leaving 7 bases not matched to a gene. CDR1 is MGHRA, CDR2 YSYEKL, per germline. The CDR3 reads CASSQGSGRALGTDTQYF. DNA for the CDR3: TGCGCCAGCAGCCAAGGTAGCGGGAGGGCCCTCGGCACAGATACGCAGTATTTT.

The CDR3 region is CASSYWTGENGYTF. For the CDR3, the DNA is TGTGCCAGCAGTTACTGGACAGGAGAAAATGGCTACACCTTC. The chain is built from TRBV6-2 or TRBV6-3 and TRBJ1-2, with 7 bases that match TRBD1. Per germline, CDR1 MNHEY and CDR2 SVGEGT. This CDR3 has 14 residues. J was trimmed by 6 bases and V by 1 base; bases with no gene match: 5.

The chain employs TRBV19 and TRBJ2-1; TRBD2 matches at 7 bases. The J segment lost 4 bases and the V segment lost 6 bases, leaving 6 bases of the junction unmatched. Germline loops: CDR1 LNHDA, CDR2 SQIVND (reference sequence). The CDR3 runs to 14 residues. The CDR3 region is CASSRTRTYNEQFF. Written as DNA, the CDR3 is TGTGCCAGTAGCCGGACTAGGACATACAATGAGCAGTTCTTC.

V and J are TRBV27 and TRBJ2-1, with a tentative D call TRBD2 (5 bases). The CDR3 extends over 14 amino acids. The V gene lost 3 bases and the J gene lost 9 bases, with 15 bases spanning the gap. Germline-derived CDR1 and CDR2 are MNHEY and SMNVEV (reference sequence). CDR3: CASSFFGESTEQFF. CDR3 nucleotides: TGTGCCAGCAGTTTTTTTGGGGAGTCAACTGAGCAGTTCTTC.

This clone appeared a single time. The genes are TRBV5-1 and TRBJ2-2; maybe TRBD1 (6 bases). This CDR3 has 15 residues. Deletions cut 0 bases from V and 1 base from J, with 7 bases between. Per germline, CDR1 SGHRS and CDR2 YFSETQ. CDR3 amino acids: CASSLEQGNTGELFF. CDR3 nucleotides: TGCGCCAGCAGCTTGGAACAGGGGAACACCGGGGAGCTGTTTTTT.

About this clone itself: Likely a read error: the CDR3 ends without its conserved phenylalanine or tryptophan. The limits of the CDR3 on the DNA are not certain, so only TCRdb's listed CDR3 is given. V and J are TRBV5-1 and TRBJ2-6; TRBD2 is taken as the D call from the table, unchecked against the DNA. The CDR3 is 10 residues long, ends included. Germline V gene sequence: CDR1 SGHRS, CDR2 YFSETQ. CDR3 region: CASSVGTSRR.

Only one count was recorded for this clone. The chain uses TRBV7-9 and TRBJ2-6; the D gene is possibly TRBD2 (7 bases). This CDR3 region has 16 residues. Per the germline V gene, CDR1 is SEHNR and CDR2 is FQNEAQ (reference sequence). V lost 6 bases to trimming and J lost 1 base, with 13 bases between them. The CDR3 DNA follows: TGTGCCAGCAGAGGGGGGGTGCCATCTGGGGCCAACGTCCTGACTTTC. Translating gives CASRGGVPSGANVLTF.

The table lists this clone with a few counts. The chain recombines TRBV18 with TRBJ2-1; D is uncertain. V was pared by 2 bases and J by 8 bases, with 13 bases between. The CDR3 is 14 residues long. Germline V gene sequence: CDR1 KGHSH, CDR2 LQKENI. This chain's CDR3 is CASSPLESPDEQFF. The CDR3 nucleotides are TGTGCCAGCTCACCATTAGAGAGTCCCGATGAGCAGTTCTTC.